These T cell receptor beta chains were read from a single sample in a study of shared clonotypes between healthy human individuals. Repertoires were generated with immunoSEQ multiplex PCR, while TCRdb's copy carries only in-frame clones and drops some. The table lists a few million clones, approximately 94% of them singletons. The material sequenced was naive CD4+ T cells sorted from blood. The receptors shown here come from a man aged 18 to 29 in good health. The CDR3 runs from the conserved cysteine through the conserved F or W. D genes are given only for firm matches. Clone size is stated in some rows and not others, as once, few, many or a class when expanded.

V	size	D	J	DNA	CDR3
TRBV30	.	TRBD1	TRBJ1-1	TGTGCCTGGAGTCCTGGGGGGACAGTAACTGAAGCTTTCTTT	CAWSPGGTVTEAFF
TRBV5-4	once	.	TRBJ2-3	TGTGCCAGCAGCTTGGTTGGGTTGGATACGCAGTATTTT	CASSLVGLDTQYF
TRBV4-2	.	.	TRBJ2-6	TGTGCCAGCAGCCAATGGTCTGGGGCCAACGTCCTGACTTTC	CASSQWSGANVLTF
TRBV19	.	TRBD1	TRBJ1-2	TGTGCCAGTAGTGCCAGGCAGGGGGATCCTTTTGGCTACACCTTC	CASSARQGDPFGYTF
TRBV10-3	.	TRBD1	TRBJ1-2	TGTGCCATCAGTTCCGGGACAGGCTATGGCTACACCTTC	CAISSGTGYGYTF
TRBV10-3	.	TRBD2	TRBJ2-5	TGTGCCATCAGTGGTGGGGGGGAAGAGACCCAGTACTTC	CAISGGGEETQYF
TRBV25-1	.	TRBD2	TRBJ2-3	TGTGCCAGCAGTCGACTAGCGGGGTACACAGATACGCAGTATTTT	CASSRLAGYTDTQYF
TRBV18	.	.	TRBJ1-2	TGTGCCAGCTCAGAGACCCGGGACGTCTATGGCTACACCTTC	CASSETRDVYGYTF
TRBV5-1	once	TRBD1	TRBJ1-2	TGCGCCAGCAGAGAGACGGGACAGTCGAACTATGGCTACACCTTC	CASRETGQSNYGYTF
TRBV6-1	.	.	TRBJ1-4	TGTGCCAGCAGTGTGAGGGGTTTAACTAATGAAAAACTGTTTTTT	CASSVRGLTNEKLFF
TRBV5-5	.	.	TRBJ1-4	TGTGCCAGCAGCTTTTTACAGAATGAAAAACTGTTTTTT	CASSFLQNEKLFF
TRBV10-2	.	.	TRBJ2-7	TGCGCCAGCAGGAAACAGACGTACGAGCAGTACTTC	CASRKQTYEQYF
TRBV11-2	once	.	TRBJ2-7	TGTGCCAGCAGCCGGAACCGGGACGAGCAGTACTTC	CASSRNRDEQYF
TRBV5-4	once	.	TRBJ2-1	TGTGCCAGCAGCTTGTCGCTTCACAATGAGCAGTTCTTC	CASSLSLHNEQFF
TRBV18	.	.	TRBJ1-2	TGTGCCAGCTCACCGGACAGAAACTATGGCTACACCTTC	CASSPDRNYGYTF
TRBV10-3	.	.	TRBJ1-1	TGTGCCATCAGTGAGACCCGGGCTCCGAACACTGAAGCTTTCTTT	CAISETRAPNTEAFF
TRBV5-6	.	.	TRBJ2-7	TGTGCCAGCAGATTCGGTTATTCGGGCCCCGAGTCCGAGCAGTACTTC	CASRFGYSGPESEQYF
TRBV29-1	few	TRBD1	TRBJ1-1	TGCAGCGCCGGGACAGGGGCGAACACTGAAGCTTTCTTT	CSAGTGANTEAFF
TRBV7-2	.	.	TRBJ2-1	TGTGCCAGCAGCTTAAGCCCGGGCGGGGTACACTACAATGAGCAGTTCTTC	CASSLSPGGVHYNEQFF
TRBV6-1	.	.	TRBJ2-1	TGTGCCAGCTTGGGGACGGATAACAATGAGCAGTTCTTC	CASLGTDNNEQFF
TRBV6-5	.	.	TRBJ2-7	TGTGCCAGCAGTTACGAGGGCAGGGGGGCATACGAGCAGTACTTC	CASSYEGRGAYEQYF
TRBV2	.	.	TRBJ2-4	TGTGCCAGCAGTGAAGAACGACGGACCAAAAACATTCAGTACTTC	CASSEERRTKNIQYF
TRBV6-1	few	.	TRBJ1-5	TGTGCCAGCAGCTACGAATGGGGTGGCAATCAGCCCCAGCATTTT	CASSYEWGGNQPQHF
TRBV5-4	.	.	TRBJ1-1	TGTGCCAGCAGCTTGGTTAATCTTCGGGGCAACACTGAAGCTTTCTTT	CASSLVNLRGNTEAFF
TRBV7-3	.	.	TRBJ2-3	TGTGCCAGCAGCTCGGGACTCCCCACAGATACGCAGTATTTT	CASSSGLPTDTQYF
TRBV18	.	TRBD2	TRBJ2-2	TGTGCCAGCTCTCTTCTTTCCAGCGGGGGCAACACCGGGGAGCTGTTTTTT	CASSLLSSGGNTGELFF
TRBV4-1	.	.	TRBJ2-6	TGCGCCAGCAGCCAAGAAGGCAAGTTATACTCTGGGGCCAACGTCCTGACTTTC	CASSQEGKLYSGANVLTF
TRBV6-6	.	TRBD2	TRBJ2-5	TGTGCCAGCACTGGCGGGGGCCAAGAGACCCAGTACTTC	CASTGGGQETQYF
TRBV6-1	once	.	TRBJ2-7	TGTGCCAGCAGTGAAGTAGATCGGGGAGCCCTCTACGAGCAGTACTTC	CASSEVDRGALYEQYF
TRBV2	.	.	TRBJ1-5	TGTGCCAGCAGTGTCTCCGGTCAGGAGCCCCAGCATTTT	CASSVSGQEPQHF
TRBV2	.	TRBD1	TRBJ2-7	TGTGCCAGCATAAAAGACAGGGGGTACGAGCAGTACTTC	CASIKDRGYEQYF
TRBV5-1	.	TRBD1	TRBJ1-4	TGCGCCAGCAGCTCAGGACAGGGCACTGAAAAACTGTTTTTT	CASSSGQGTEKLFF
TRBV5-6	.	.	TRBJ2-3	TGTGCCAGCAGCGGGGGGTTTTGGACAGATACGCAGTATTTT	CASSGGFWTDTQYF
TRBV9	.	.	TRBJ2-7	TGTGCCAGCAGCGTAGGGACCCAGACCCCCTACGAGCAGTACTTC	CASSVGTQTPYEQYF
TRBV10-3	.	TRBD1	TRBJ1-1	TGTGCCATCAGGGAGACAGGGGGCAAGAACACTGAAGCTTTCTTT	CAIRETGGKNTEAFF
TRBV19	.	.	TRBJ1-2	TGTGCCAGTACCCCGACTCTGGAGAGTGGCTACACCTTC	CASTPTLESGYTF
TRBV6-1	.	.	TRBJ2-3	TGTGCCAGCAGTGAAGCCCAACAGAATACGCAGTATTTT	CASSEAQQNTQYF
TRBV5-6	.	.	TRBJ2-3	TGTGCCAGCGATAAGGTCGTAACTTCCACAGATACGCAGTATTTT	CASDKVVTSTDTQYF
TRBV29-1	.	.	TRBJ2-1	TGCAGCGTTGAAGCGGGGGTTATACACAATGAGCAGTTCTTC	CSVEAGVIHNEQFF
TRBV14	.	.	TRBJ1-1	TGTGCCAGCAGTAAGTGGAGTGGGGGCACTGAAGCTTTCTTT	CASSKWSGGTEAFF
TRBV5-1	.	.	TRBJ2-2	TGCGCCAGCAGCTTGGTTACCACACTTCGAGCCGGGGAGCTGTTTTTT	CASSLVTTLRAGELFF
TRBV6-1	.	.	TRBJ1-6	TGTGCCAGCAGAGAAACCCAGGGTTCACCCCTCCACTTT	CASRETQGSPLHF
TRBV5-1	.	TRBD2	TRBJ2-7	TGCGCCAGCAGCTTATTCACTAGCGGGAGTAGCTCCTACGAGCAGTACTTC	CASSLFTSGSSSYEQYF
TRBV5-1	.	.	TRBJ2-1	TGCGCCAGCAGCTTGGATAGCGGAAGGTCCTACAATGAGCAGTTCTTC	CASSLDSGRSYNEQFF
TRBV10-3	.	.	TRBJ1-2	TGTGCCATCAGTGAGTCGGGGGGCAATGGCTACACCTTC	CAISESGGNGYTF
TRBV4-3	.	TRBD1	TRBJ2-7	TGCGCCAGCAGTTCAGACAGGGGGACCTACGAGCAGTACTTC	CASSSDRGTYEQYF
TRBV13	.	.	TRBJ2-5	TGTGCCAGCAGCTTTACCGGGACCGCCTTCGATTATATACAACAAGAGACCCAGTACTTC	CASSFTGTAFDYIQQETQYF
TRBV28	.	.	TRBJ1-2	TGTGCCAGCAGTCCATTTCAGGGACACCTATATGGCTACACCTTC	CASSPFQGHLYGYTF
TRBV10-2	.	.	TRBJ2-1	TGCGCCAGCAGTGAAGGCCAGGGGTCATACAATGAGCAGTTCTTC	CASSEGQGSYNEQFF
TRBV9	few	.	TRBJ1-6	TGTGCCAGCAGCGTAGAGGGCTCCTATAATTCACCCCTCCACTTT	CASSVEGSYNSPLHF